Sequencing of this TCR beta chain was carried out in a study of PD-1 blockade in classical Hodgkin lymphoma. CDR3 length: 11 amino acids. Trimming took 10 bases from V and 10 from J, leaving 14 bases between them. CDR1 is MDHEN, CDR2 SYDVKM, per germline. All trial patients relapsed after autologous stem cell transplantation. Measured with immunoSEQ multiplex PCR; TCRdb has only the in-frame clones, and not every one. The sample has 20,000 to 25,000 clones, 80% seen once; the top ten hold about 17%. This sample comprised peripheral blood mononuclear cells (PBMCs), obtained before the second cycle of nivolumab. The TCR originated in a human donor with classical Hodgkin lymphoma. The chain couples TRBV28 to TRBJ2-1, with D unclear. The CDR3 reads CATTGGREQFF. The CDR3 DNA reads TGTGCCACCACTGGTGGAAGAGAGCAGTTCTTC. Using reference TRBV28 and TRBJ2-1 for the parts outside the CDR3, the full variable domain is DVKVTQSSRYLVKRTGEKVFLECVQDMDHENMFWYRQDPGLGLRLIYFSYDVKMKEKGDIPEGYSVSREKKERFSLILESASTNQTSMYLCATTGGREQFFGPGTRLTVL.